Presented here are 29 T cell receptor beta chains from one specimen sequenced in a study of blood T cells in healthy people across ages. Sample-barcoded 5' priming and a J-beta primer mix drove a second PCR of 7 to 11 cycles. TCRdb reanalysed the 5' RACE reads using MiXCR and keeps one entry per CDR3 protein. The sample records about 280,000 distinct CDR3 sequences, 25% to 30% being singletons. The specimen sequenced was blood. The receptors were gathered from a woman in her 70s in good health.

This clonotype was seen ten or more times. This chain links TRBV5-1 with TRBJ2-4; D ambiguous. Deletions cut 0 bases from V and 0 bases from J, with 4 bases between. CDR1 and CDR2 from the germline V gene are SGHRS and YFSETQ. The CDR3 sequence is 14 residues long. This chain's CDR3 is CASSLVGAKNIQYF. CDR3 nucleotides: TGCGCCAGCAGCTTGGTGGGAGCCAAAAACATTCAGTACTTC.

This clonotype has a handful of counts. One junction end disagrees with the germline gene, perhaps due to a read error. CDR3 amino acids: CASSLAGTSGSGNGQFF. The DNA of the CDR3 is TGTGCCAGCAGCTTAGCCGGGACTAGCGGGAGTGGGAATGGGCAGTTCTTC. This chain joins TRBV7-6 and TRBJ2-1, with 14 bases lining up with TRBD2. Germline V gene data show CDR1 as SGHVS and CDR2 as FNYEAQ. This CDR3 has 17 amino acids.

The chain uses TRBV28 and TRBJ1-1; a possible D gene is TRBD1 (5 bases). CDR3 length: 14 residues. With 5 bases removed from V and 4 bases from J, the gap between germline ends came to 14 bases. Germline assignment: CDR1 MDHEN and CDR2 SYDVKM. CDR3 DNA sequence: TGTGCCAGCAGTGGGGCAGGGACCCTCACTGAAGCTTTCTTT. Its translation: CASSGAGTLTEAFF.

The CDR3 here is CASNERKQGAVNIQYF. In nucleotides, the CDR3 is TGTGCCAGCAACGAACGAAAACAGGGGGCTGTAAACATTCAGTACTTC. This chain uses TRBV28 with TRBJ2-4; 9 nucleotides match TRBD1. V shed 7 bases and J 6 bases; nucleotides not matched to a gene: 13. This CDR3 contains 16 residues. CDR1 and CDR2 (germline): MDHEN, SYDVKM.

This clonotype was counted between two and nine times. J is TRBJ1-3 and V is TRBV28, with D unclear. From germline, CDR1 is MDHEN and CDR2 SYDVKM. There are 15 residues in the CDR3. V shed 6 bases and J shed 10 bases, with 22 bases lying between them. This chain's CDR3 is CASSPPGAGVGTIYF. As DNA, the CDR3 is TGTGCCAGCAGCCCTCCGGGAGCCGGGGTAGGGACCATATATTTT.

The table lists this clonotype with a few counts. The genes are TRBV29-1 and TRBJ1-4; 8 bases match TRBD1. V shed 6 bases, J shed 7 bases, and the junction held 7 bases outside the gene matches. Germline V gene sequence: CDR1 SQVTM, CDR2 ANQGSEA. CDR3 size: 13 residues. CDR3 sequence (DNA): TGCAGCGTCGCACAGGGGGTTAGTGAAAAACTGTTTTTT. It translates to CSVAQGVSEKLFF.

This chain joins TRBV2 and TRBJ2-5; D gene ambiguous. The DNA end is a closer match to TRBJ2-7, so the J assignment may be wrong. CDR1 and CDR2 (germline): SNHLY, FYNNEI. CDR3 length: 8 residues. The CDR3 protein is CASNEQYF. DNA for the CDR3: TGTGCCAGCAACGAGCAGTACTTC.

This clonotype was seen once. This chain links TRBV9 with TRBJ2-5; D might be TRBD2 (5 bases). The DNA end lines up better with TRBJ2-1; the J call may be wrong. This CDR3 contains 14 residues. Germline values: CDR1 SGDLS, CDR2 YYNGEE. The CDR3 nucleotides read TGTGCCAGCAGCCCCCGACTAAGTCCGGATGAGCAGTTCTTC. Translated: CASSPRLSPDEQFF.

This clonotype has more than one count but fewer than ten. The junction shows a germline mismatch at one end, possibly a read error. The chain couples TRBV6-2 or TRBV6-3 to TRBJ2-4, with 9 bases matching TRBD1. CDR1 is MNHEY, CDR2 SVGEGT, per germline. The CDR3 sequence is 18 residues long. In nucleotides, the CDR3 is TGTGTCAGCAGTCCTCGTGGACAGGGGTCCACCCGAAAAAACATTCAGTACTTC. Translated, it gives CVSSPRGQGSTRKNIQYF.

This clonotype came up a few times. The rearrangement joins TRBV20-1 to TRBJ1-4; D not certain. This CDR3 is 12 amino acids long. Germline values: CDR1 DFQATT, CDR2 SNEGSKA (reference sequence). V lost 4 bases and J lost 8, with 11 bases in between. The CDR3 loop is CSATKENEKLFF. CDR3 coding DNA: TGCAGTGCTACAAAAGAGAACGAAAAACTGTTTTTT.

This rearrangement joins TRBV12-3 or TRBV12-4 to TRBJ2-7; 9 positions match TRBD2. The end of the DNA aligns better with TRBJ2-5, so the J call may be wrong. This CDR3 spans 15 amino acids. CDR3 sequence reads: CASSLAVSGRETQYF. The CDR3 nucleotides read TGTGCCAGCAGTTTAGCGGTTAGCGGGAGAGAGACCCAGTACTTC.

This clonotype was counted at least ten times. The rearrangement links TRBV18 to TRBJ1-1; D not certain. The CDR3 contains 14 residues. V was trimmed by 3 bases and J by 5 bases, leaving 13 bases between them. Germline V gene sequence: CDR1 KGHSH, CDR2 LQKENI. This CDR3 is CASSPRRELTEAFF. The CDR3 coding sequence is TGTGCCAGCTCACCCAGGAGGGAGCTAACTGAAGCTTTCTTT. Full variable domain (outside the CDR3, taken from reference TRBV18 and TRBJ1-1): NAGVMQNPRHLVRRRGQEARLRCSPMKGHSHVYWYRQLPEEGLKFMVYLQKENIIDESGMPKERFSAEFPKEGPSILRIQQVVRGDSAAYFCASSPRRELTEAFFGQGTRLTVV.

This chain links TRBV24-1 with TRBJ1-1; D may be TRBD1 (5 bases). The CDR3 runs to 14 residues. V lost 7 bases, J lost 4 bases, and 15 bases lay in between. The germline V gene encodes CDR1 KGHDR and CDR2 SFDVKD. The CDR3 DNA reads TGTGCCACCAGCGACGGGCGGGGCAGCACTGAAGCTTTCTTT. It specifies CATSDGRGSTEAFF.

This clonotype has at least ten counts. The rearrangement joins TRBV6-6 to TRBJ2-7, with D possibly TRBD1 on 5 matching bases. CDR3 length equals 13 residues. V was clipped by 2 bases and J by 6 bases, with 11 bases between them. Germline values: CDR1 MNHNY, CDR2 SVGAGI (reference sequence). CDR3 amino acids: CASSYDSPSEQYF. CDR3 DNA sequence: TGTGCCAGCAGTTACGACAGCCCCTCCGAGCAGTACTTC.

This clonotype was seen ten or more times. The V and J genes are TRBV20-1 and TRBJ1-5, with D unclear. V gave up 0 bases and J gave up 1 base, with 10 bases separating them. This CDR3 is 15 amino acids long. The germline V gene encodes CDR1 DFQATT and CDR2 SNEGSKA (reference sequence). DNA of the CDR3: TGCAGTGCTAGAGATCGTGTTGCGAGCAATCAGCCCCAGCATTTT. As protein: CSARDRVASNQPQHF.

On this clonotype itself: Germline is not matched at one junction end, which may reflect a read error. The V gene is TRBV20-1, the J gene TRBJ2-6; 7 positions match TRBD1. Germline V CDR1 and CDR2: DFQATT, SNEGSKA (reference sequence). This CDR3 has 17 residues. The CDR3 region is CSARETGYRAGANILTF. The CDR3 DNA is TGCAGTGCTAGGGAGACAGGGTACAGGGCTGGGGCCAACATCCTGACTTTC.

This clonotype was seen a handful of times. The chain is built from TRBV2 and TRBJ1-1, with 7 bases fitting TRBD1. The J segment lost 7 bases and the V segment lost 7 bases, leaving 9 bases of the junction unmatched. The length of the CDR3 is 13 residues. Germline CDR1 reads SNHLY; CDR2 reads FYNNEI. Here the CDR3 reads CASTHRGKNEAFF. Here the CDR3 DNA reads TGTGCCAGCACCCACAGGGGAAAAAATGAAGCTTTCTTT.

CDR3 coding DNA: TGTGCCAGCAGCCCCCTGGCGGGAGTGTTCAATGACGAGCAGTACTTC. This sequence encodes CASSPLAGVFNDEQYF. V is TRBV6-2 or TRBV6-3 and J is TRBJ2-7, with 7 nucleotides matching TRBD2. J gave up 5 bases and V 6 bases, and 16 bases lay outside the gene matches. CDR3 size: 16 residues. Germline-derived CDR1 and CDR2 are MNHEY and SVGEGT.

The CDR3 protein is CASSERFDLLYF. The CDR3 DNA reads as TGTGCCAGCAGTGAAAGGTTCGATTTGCTGTATTTT. V usage is TRBV2 and J usage is TRBJ2-3; unclear D gene. Germline CDR1 and CDR2: SNHLY and FYNNEI. V was pared by 2 bases and J by 14 bases, with 14 bases between. This CDR3 spans 12 amino acids. Drawing the rest from reference TRBV2 and TRBJ2-3, the complete variable domain is EPEVTQTPSHQVTQMGQEVILRCVPISNHLYFYWYRQILGQKVEFLVSFYNNEISEKSEIFDDQFSVERPDGSNFTLKIRSTKLEDSAMYFCASSERFDLLYFGPGTRLTVL.

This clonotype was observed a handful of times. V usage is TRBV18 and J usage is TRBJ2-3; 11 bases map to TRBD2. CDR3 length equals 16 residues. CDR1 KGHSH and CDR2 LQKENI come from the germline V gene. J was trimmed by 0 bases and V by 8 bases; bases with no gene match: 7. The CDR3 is CASPPGLAASTDTQYF. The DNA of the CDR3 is TGTGCCAGCCCCCCGGGACTAGCGGCTAGCACAGATACGCAGTATTTT.

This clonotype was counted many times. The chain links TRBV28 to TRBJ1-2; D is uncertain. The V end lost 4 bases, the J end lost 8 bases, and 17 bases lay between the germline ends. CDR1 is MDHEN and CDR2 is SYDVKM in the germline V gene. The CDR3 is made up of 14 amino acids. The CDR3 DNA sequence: TGTGCCAGCAGTTCCTCACCAATAGCCCGCGGCTACACCTTC. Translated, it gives CASSSSPIARGYTF.

CDR3 amino acids: CSATHRADSYEQYF. In nucleotides, the CDR3 is TGCAGTGCTACTCATCGAGCGGATTCCTACGAGCAGTACTTC. This chain uses TRBV20-1 with TRBJ2-5; possibly TRBD2 for D (5 bases). The J call may be wrong; the DNA end is better matched by TRBJ2-7. The V gene's germline CDR1 is DFQATT and CDR2 SNEGSKA (reference sequence). CDR3 length equals 14 residues.

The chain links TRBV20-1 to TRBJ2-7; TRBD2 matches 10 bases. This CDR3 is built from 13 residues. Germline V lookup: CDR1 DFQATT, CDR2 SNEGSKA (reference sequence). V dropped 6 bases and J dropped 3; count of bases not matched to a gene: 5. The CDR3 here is CSARTSGNYEQYF. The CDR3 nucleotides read TGCAGTGCACGGACTAGCGGAAACTACGAGCAGTACTTC.

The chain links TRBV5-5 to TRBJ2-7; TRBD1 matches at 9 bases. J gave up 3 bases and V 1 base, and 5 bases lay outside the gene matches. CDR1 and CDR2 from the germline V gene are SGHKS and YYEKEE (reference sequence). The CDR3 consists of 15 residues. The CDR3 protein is CASSLLGQGDYEQYF. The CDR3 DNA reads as TGTGCCAGCAGCTTGTTGGGACAGGGTGACTACGAGCAGTACTTC.

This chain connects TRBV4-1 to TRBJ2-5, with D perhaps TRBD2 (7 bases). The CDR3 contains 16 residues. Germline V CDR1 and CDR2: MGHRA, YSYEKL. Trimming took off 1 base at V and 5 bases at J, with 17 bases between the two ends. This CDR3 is CASSQGWGGAGETQYF. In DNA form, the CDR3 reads TGCGCCAGCAGCCAAGGATGGGGGGGGGCCGGTGAGACCCAGTACTTC.

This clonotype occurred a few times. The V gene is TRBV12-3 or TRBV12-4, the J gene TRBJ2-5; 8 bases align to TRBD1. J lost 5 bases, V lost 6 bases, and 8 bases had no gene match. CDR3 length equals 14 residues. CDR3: CASSPRQGPETQYF. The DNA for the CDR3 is TGTGCCAGCAGCCCTAGACAGGGGCCCGAGACCCAGTACTTC.

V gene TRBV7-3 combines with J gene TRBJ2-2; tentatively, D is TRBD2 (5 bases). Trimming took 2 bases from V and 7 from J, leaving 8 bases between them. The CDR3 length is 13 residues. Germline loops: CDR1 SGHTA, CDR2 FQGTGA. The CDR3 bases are TGTGCCAGCAGCTTAGAGGGTCGCGGGGAGCTGTTTTTT. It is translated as CASSLEGRGELFF.

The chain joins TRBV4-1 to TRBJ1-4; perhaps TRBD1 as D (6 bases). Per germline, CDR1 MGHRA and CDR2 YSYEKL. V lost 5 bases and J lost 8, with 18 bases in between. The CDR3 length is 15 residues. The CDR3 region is CASSNRASKEEKLFF. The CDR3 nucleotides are TGCGCCAGCAGCAACAGGGCTAGCAAGGAGGAAAAACTGTTTTTT.

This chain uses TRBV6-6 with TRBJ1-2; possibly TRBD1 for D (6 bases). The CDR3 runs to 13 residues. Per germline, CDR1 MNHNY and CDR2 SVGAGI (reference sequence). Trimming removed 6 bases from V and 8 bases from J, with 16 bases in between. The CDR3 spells CASSQARGYGYTF. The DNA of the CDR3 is TGTGCCAGCAGCCAAGCCAGGGGCTACGGCTACACCTTC.